Each of the 29 T cell receptor beta chains below was sequenced from the same sample in a study of cytomegalovirus exposure and HLA in healthy donors. A multiplex PCR was run with 60 Vbeta primers and 13 Jbeta primers. TCRdb's table, derived via immunoSEQ multiplex PCR, lists solely in-frame clones and lacks some. The profile shows approximately 170,000 clones, roughly 80% of them singletons. What was sequenced was PBMCs. The source of these receptors is a man between 50 and 59 years old in good health and CMV-seropositive.

This chain links TRBV27 with TRBJ1-5, with no clear D. The germline CDR1 and CDR2 sequences are MNHEY and SMNVEV (reference sequence). V dropped 5 bases and J dropped 0 bases, with 17 bases sitting between them. The CDR3 has 17 amino acids. The CDR3 DNA reads TGTGCCAGCAGTCCGAGGGCCCTGAGGTATAGCAATCAGCCCCAGCATTTT. Translating gives CASSPRALRYSNQPQHF.

About this clone itself: Other DNA sequences within the sample encode an identical CDR3. This rearrangement joins TRBV18 to TRBJ2-3; 10 nucleotides agree with TRBD1. The germline V gene encodes CDR1 KGHSH and CDR2 LQKENI. J gave up 3 bases and V 3 bases, and 3 bases lay outside the gene matches. The CDR3 loop spans 15 amino acids. As DNA, the CDR3 is TGTGCCAGCTCACCCGGACAGGGGGGTACAGATACGCAGTATTTT. Its translation is CASSPGQGGTDTQYF.

This sequence joins TRBV7-2 and TRBJ2-7; TRBD2 is a possible D gene (5 bases). V was pared by 1 base and J by 3 bases, with 10 bases between. The CDR3 is 14 amino acids. CDR1 and CDR2 from the germline V gene are SGHTA and FQGNSA. CDR3 coding DNA: TGTGCCAGCAGCTTAGATGGAGGTTTCTACGAGCAGTACTTC. This gives the protein CASSLDGGFYEQYF.

V usage is TRBV6-4 and J usage is TRBJ1-2; possible D gene TRBD1, 5 bases. Deletions cut 1 base from V and 6 bases from J, with 18 bases between. The germline V gene has CDR1 MRHNA and CDR2 SNTAGT. The CDR3 loop spans 16 amino acids. The DNA of the CDR3 is TGTGCCAGCAGTGACTATCCCAGCAGGCCGGGGGATGGCTACACCTTC. Its protein is CASSDYPSRPGDGYTF.

The chain uses TRBV5-6 and TRBJ2-4; maybe TRBD2 (6 bases). Trimming took 4 bases from V and 2 from J, leaving 13 bases between them. Germline CDR1 and CDR2: SGHDT and YYEEEE. This CDR3 contains 15 residues. The CDR3 here is CASSGSGRTKNIQYF. For the CDR3, the DNA is TGTGCCAGCAGCGGATCCGGGAGAACCAAAAACATTCAGTACTTC.

The CDR3 here is CSVDRGAGGTDTQYF. The CDR3, as DNA: TGCAGCGTTGATCGCGGGGCGGGAGGCACAGATACGCAGTATTTT. The rearrangement joins TRBV29-1 to TRBJ2-3, with 7 bases aligning to TRBD2. The CDR3 is 15 amino acids. Germline-derived CDR1 and CDR2 are SQVTM and ANQGSEA. Germline trimming cut 3 bases from V and 1 base from J; bases unmatched to any gene: 7.

The CDR3 spells CASSTSGGEQFF. The DNA of the CDR3 is TGTGCCAGCAGCACGAGCGGGGGCGAGCAGTTCTTC. The chain is built from TRBV28 and TRBJ2-1, with 8 bases lining up with TRBD2. Trimming removed 6 bases from V and 10 bases from J; junction bases left unmatched: 5. CDR3 length: 12 amino acids. Germline-derived CDR1 and CDR2 are MDHEN and SYDVKM.

This rearrangement joins TRBV15 to TRBJ1-4, with 10 bases identical to TRBD1. This CDR3 is 15 amino acids long. With V trimmed by 3 bases and J by 6 bases, 4 bases remained unmatched. Germline CDR1 LNHNV, CDR2 YYDKDF (reference sequence). Here the CDR3 reads CATSSRDRGDEKLFF. The CDR3 region has the DNA TGTGCCACCAGCAGTCGGGACAGGGGAGATGAAAAACTGTTTTTT.

The chain is built from TRBV19 and TRBJ1-1, with unresolved D. This CDR3 has 13 residues. The germline gives CDR1 LNHDA, CDR2 SQIVND (reference sequence). V lost 4 bases, J lost 4 bases, and 10 bases lay in between. The CDR3, as DNA: TGTGCCAGTAGTACCCGACGGGGCACTGAAGCTTTCTTT. It translates to CASSTRRGTEAFF.

V and J are TRBV27 and TRBJ1-5; D gene ambiguous. Trimming cost V 6 bases and J 0 bases, with 9 bases left between them. Germline V gene data show CDR1 as MNHEY and CDR2 as SMNVEV (reference sequence). The CDR3 length is 14 residues. The CDR3 spells CASSPGYSNQPQHF. CDR3 DNA: TGTGCCAGCAGCCCCGGGTATAGCAATCAGCCCCAGCATTTT.

This clone has only a few counts. The rearrangement uses TRBV28 and TRBJ1-2; TRBD1 is a possible D gene (6 bases). The CDR3 covers 13 residues. V lost 3 bases, J lost 3 bases, and 8 bases lay in between. Germline V CDR1 and CDR2: MDHEN, SYDVKM. This CDR3 reads CASSFGGHYGYTF. The CDR3 nucleotides read TGTGCCAGCAGTTTCGGGGGGCACTATGGCTACACCTTC.

The chain links TRBV11-1 to TRBJ2-7; unclear D gene. CDR3 length: 14 residues. CDR1 and CDR2 (germline): SGHAT, FQDESV (reference sequence). With 3 bases removed from V and 2 bases from J, the gap between germline ends came to 11 bases. CDR3 loop: CASSFSSEAYEQYF. The CDR3 region has the DNA TGTGCCAGCAGCTTTTCTAGTGAAGCCTACGAGCAGTACTTC.

The chain uses TRBV5-5 and TRBJ2-4; 10 bases map to TRBD2. This CDR3 spans 15 amino acids. The germline gives CDR1 SGHKS, CDR2 YYEKEE (reference sequence). V shed 5 bases, J shed 0 bases, and the junction held 2 bases outside the gene matches. The CDR3 region is CASRLAGLAKNIQYF. DNA of the CDR3: TGTGCCAGCAGACTAGCGGGATTAGCCAAAAACATTCAGTACTTC.

The chain recombines TRBV30 with TRBJ2-4; D unclear. Per the germline V gene, CDR1 is GTSNPN and CDR2 is SVGIG (reference sequence). There are 11 residues in the CDR3. V dropped 0 bases and J dropped 9 bases, with 6 bases sitting between them. CDR3 sequence (DNA): TGTGCCTGGAGTGTAATCGGCATTCAGTACTTC. This translates into CAWSVIGIQYF.

The V call is TRBV4-1, the J call TRBJ1-5; perhaps TRBD1 as D (5 bases). The V end lost 5 bases, the J end lost 5 bases, and 13 bases lay between the germline ends. CDR3 length: 14 amino acids. The germline gives CDR1 MGHRA, CDR2 YSYEKL. For the CDR3, the DNA is TGCGCCAGCAGCTTTAGGGGAGGGGATCAGCCCCAGCATTTT. Translation: CASSFRGGDQPQHF.

J is TRBJ1-6 and V is TRBV6-6; 7 nucleotides line up with TRBD1. The J segment lost 7 bases and the V segment lost 4 bases, leaving 4 bases of the junction unmatched. The CDR3 is 14 residues long. Germline V gives CDR1 MNHNY, CDR2 SVGAGI (reference sequence). This CDR3 reads CASSLQGPNSPLHF. CDR3 nucleotide sequence: TGTGCCAGCAGTTTACAGGGGCCCAATTCACCCCTCCACTTT.

The chain carries TRBV29-1 and TRBJ1-4; D is perhaps TRBD1 (5 bases). The CDR3 totals 14 residues. Germline assignment: CDR1 SQVTM and CDR2 ANQGSEA. The V end was cut by 4 bases, the J end by 2 bases, with 11 bases between. DNA for the CDR3: TGCAGCGTTGCGGTGGACACCACTAATGAAAAACTGTTTTTT. This gives the protein CSVAVDTTNEKLFF.

This chain joins TRBV14 and TRBJ1-5; D remains ambiguous. Trimming removed 3 bases from V and 6 bases from J, with 9 bases in between. Per germline, CDR1 SGHDN and CDR2 FVKESK. The CDR3 is 13 amino acids. The CDR3 spells CASSHRPGQPQHF. CDR3 bases: TGTGCCAGCAGCCACAGACCGGGTCAGCCCCAGCATTTT.

This clone occurred a few times. The V and J genes are TRBV28 and TRBJ2-1, with D unclear. Germline CDR1 reads MDHEN; CDR2 reads SYDVKM. The CDR3 extends over 12 amino acids. The V end lost 4 bases, the J end lost 10 bases, and 11 bases lay between the germline ends. CDR3 nucleotides: TGTGCCAGCAGTTCCAGCGTCGGGGAGCAGTTCTTC. It yields the protein CASSSSVGEQFF.

This chain connects TRBV5-6 to TRBJ1-1; the D gene is possibly TRBD1 (6 bases). The CDR3 is 13 residues long. In germline, CDR1 is SGHDT, CDR2 YYEEEE. Trimming removed 6 bases at V and 4 bases at J, with 13 bases between. The CDR3 region is CASNLQGSTEAFF. Written as DNA, the CDR3 is TGTGCCAGCAACCTACAGGGTAGCACTGAAGCTTTCTTT.

This rearrangement joins TRBV28 to TRBJ1-1; D may be TRBD1 (6 bases). V lost 6 bases to trimming and J lost 2 bases, with 13 bases between them. Germline V gene sequence: CDR1 MDHEN, CDR2 SYDVKM. The CDR3 consists of 14 residues. For the CDR3, the DNA is TGTGCCAGCAGCCTGGACAGAGCTAACACTGAAGCTTTCTTT. Translation: CASSLDRANTEAFF.

A single count supports this clone. V and J are TRBV6-6 and TRBJ1-2, with D perhaps TRBD1 (6 bases). Germline-derived CDR1 and CDR2 are MNHNY and SVGAGI (reference sequence). V shed 5 bases and J shed 7 bases, with 17 bases lying between them. The CDR3 runs 14 residues. The DNA for the CDR3 is TGTGCCAGCAGTAGTATGTTTGGGGGCGGTGGCTACACCTTC. Translated, it gives CASSSMFGGGGYTF.

The V gene is TRBV28, the J gene TRBJ2-7; 8 nucleotides line up with TRBD2. The J segment lost 5 bases and the V segment lost 2 bases, leaving 5 bases of the junction unmatched. CDR3 length: 14 residues. CDR1 and CDR2 from the germline V gene are MDHEN and SYDVKM. The CDR3 spells CASSLPGGPHEQYF. CDR3 in DNA: TGTGCCAGCAGTTTACCGGGAGGGCCTCACGAGCAGTACTTC.

The chain recombines TRBV7-9 with TRBJ1-1; D uncertain. This CDR3 comprises 13 residues. The germline V gene has CDR1 SEHNR and CDR2 FQNEAQ (reference sequence). The ends were cut back, 0 bases at V and 1 base at J, with 3 bases in the middle. As DNA, the CDR3 is TGTGCCAGCAGCTTAGCCCGGAACACTGAAGCTTTCTTT. Translation: CASSLARNTEAFF.

The sample holds a few counts of this clone. This sequence joins TRBV21-1 and TRBJ1-2. TRBV21-1 is a pseudogene. This CDR3 is 11 amino acids long. The CDR3 is CASEGSLGYTF. CDR3 coding DNA: TGTGCCAGCGAGGGATCCCTCGGCTACACCTTC.

V usage is TRBV30 and J usage is TRBJ2-7; 8 positions match TRBD1. This CDR3 has 14 amino acids. From germline, CDR1 is GTSNPN and CDR2 SVGIG (reference sequence). Unmatched junction bases numbered 4, after V lost 0 bases and J lost 3 bases. The CDR3 sequence is CAWSVFGTGYEQYF. The CDR3 DNA follows: TGTGCCTGGAGTGTATTCGGGACAGGCTACGAGCAGTACTTC.

The chain is built from TRBV7-2 and TRBJ2-1; 12 bases agree with TRBD2. V was clipped by 1 base and J by 9 bases; unmatched bases: 4. The germline V gene has CDR1 SGHTA and CDR2 FQGNSA. The CDR3 has 15 amino acids. CDR3 sequence reads: CASSLGTSGISEQFF. The DNA of the CDR3 is TGTGCCAGCAGCTTAGGGACTAGCGGGATCAGTGAGCAGTTCTTC.

The chain employs TRBV2 and TRBJ2-2; D is uncertain. The CDR3 runs 13 residues. Looked up from germline, CDR1 is SNHLY and CDR2 is FYNNEI. V gave up 0 bases and J gave up 5 bases, with 4 bases separating them. The CDR3 loop is CASSEAGTGELFF. The DNA of the CDR3 is TGTGCCAGCAGTGAAGCCGGTACCGGGGAGCTGTTTTTT.

The gene calls are TRBV5-6 and TRBJ2-7; D possibly corresponds to TRBD2 (5 bases). The length of the CDR3 is 15 residues. Germline CDR1 reads SGHDT; CDR2 reads YYEEEE. V was clipped by 4 bases and J by 2 bases, with 16 bases between them. The CDR3 loop is CASSRGSTDTYEQYF. CDR3 bases: TGTGCCAGCAGCCGCGGGTCCACCGACACCTACGAGCAGTACTTC.